This T cell receptor (beta chain) was sequenced during a study of radiation and T cells in renal cell carcinoma. As for the study in general: Nephrectomy followed 15 Gy stereotactic body radiation by 4 weeks.

As regards this clone: What it recognizes is unknown.

The CDR3 contains 18 residues. The germline V gene has CDR1 WNHNN and CDR2 SYGVQD (reference sequence). With 4 bases clipped from V and 3 bases from J, the junction kept 14 bases outside the gene matches. Documented time point: blood 2 weeks post-SBRT. As for treatment: 15 Gy SBRT to primary tumor, nephrectomy 4 weeks later. This renal cell carcinoma was of the clear cell type. Study-level results: Pretreatment tumor biopsies were lacking, so baseline clonotypes are unknown.

Profiled with immunoSEQ multiplex PCR; TCRdb holds only in-frame clones, not every one. The sample yields around 120,000 clones, approximately 80% seen once. The clonotype was recovered from a woman between 55 and 75 years old with renal cell carcinoma. The J gene is TRBJ1-5, the V gene TRBV10-1; TRBD1 matches 8 bases. Sequenced here: blood, sampled from a patient whose treatment included radiotherapy and nephrectomy. For the CDR3, the DNA is TGCGCCAGCAGTGTCCCCGTGACAGGGGCGCCCGTCAATCAGCCCCAGCATTTT. It yields the protein CASSVPVTGAPVNQPQHF.